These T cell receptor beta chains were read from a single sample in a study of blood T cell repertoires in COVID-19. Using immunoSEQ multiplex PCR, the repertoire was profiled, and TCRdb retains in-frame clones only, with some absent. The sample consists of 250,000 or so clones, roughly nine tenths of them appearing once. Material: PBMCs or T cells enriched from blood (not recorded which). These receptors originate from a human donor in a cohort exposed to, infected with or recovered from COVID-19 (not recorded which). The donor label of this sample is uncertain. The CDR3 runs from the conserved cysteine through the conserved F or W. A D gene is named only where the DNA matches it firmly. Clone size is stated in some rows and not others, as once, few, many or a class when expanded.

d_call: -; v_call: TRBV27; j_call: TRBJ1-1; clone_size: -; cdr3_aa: CASSFLGGEAFF; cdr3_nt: TGTGCCAGCAGTTTCCTAGGAGGTGAAGCTTTCTTT
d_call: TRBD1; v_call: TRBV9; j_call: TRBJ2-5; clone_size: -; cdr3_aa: CASSVGDSLTQYF; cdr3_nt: TGTGCCAGCAGCGTAGGGGACAGCCTAACCCAGTACTTC
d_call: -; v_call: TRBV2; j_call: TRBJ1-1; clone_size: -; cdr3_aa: CASSGQALGSTEAFF; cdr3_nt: TGTGCCAGCAGTGGACAGGCTTTAGGGAGCACTGAAGCTTTCTTT
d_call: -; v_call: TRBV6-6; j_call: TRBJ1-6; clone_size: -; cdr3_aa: CASLRSSYNSPLHF; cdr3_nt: TGTGCCAGCCTTAGGAGCTCCTATAATTCACCCCTCCACTTT
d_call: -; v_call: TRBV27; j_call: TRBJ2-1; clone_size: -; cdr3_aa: CASSLSGSRYNEQFF; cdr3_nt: TGTGCCAGCAGTTTATCGGGGAGTCGGTACAATGAGCAGTTCTTC
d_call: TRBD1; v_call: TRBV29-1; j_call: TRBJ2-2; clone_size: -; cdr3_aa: CSVRGTVNTGELFF; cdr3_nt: TGCAGCGTGAGGGGGACAGTGAACACCGGGGAGCTGTTTTTT
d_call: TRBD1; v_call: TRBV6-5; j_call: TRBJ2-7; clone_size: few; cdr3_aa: CASKKDRDRYEQYF; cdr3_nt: TGTGCCAGCAAAAAGGACAGGGATCGCTACGAGCAGTACTTC
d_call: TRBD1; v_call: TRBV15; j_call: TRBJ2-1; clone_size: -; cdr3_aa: CATSRDLRGWDEQFF; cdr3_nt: TGTGCCACCAGCAGGGACCTCAGGGGGTGGGATGAGCAGTTCTTC
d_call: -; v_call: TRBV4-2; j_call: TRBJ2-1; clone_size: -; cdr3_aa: CASSQDGPYNEQFF; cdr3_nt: TGTGCCAGCAGCCAAGATGGCCCGTACAATGAGCAGTTCTTC
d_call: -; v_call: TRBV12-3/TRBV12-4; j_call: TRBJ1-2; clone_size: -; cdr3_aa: CASSKENWGYTF; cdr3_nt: TGTGCCAGCAGCAAAGAGAATTGGGGCTACACCTTC
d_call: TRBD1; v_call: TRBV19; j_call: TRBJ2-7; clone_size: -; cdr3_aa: CASGQGSSYEQYF; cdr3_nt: TGTGCCAGCGGACAGGGTAGCTCCTACGAGCAGTACTTC
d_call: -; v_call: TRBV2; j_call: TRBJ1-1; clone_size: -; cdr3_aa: CASVGRAGTEAFF; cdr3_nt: TGTGCCAGCGTCGGCAGGGCGGGGACTGAAGCTTTCTTT
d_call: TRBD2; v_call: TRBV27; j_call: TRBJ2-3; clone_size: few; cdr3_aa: CASSAGGDTQYF; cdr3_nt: TGTGCCAGCAGCGCGGGGGGAGATACGCAGTATTTT
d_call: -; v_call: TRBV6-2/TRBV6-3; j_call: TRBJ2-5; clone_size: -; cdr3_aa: CASSPPGTQYF; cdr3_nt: TGTGCCAGCAGCCCCCCGGGGACCCAGTACTTC
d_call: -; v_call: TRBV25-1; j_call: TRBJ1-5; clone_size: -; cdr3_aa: CASSETGISNQPQHF; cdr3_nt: TGTGCCAGCAGTGAAACAGGGATTAGCAATCAGCCCCAGCATTTT
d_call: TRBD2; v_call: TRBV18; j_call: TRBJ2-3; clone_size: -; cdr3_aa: CASSPLGAAGDFDTQYF; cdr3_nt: TGTGCCAGCTCACCTCTCGGGGCAGCGGGGGATTTCGATACGCAGTATTTT
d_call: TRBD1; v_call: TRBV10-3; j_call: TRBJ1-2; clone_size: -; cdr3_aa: CAISADRDSGYTF; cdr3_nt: TGTGCCATCAGTGCAGACAGGGACTCTGGCTACACCTTC
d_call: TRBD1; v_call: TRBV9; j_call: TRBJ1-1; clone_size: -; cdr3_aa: CASSVGPTGGDEAFF; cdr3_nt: TGTGCCAGCAGCGTAGGCCCGACAGGGGGCGATGAAGCTTTCTTT
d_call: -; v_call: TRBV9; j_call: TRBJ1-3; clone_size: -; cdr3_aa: CASSLAGSNGNTIYF; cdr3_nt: TGTGCCAGCTCCCTGGCGGGGAGTAATGGAAACACCATATATTTT
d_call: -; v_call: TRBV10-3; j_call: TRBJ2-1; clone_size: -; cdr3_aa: CAISEFEGGSNEQFF; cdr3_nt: TGTGCCATCAGTGAGTTTGAGGGGGGGAGCAATGAGCAGTTCTTC
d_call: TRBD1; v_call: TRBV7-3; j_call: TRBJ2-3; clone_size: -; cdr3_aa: CASSFDRGWTDTQYF; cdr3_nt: TGTGCCAGCAGCTTCGACAGGGGTTGGACAGATACGCAGTATTTT
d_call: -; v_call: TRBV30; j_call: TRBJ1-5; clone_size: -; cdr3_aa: CAWSVGGDQPQHF; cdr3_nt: TGTGCCTGGAGTGTAGGGGGAGATCAGCCCCAGCATTTT
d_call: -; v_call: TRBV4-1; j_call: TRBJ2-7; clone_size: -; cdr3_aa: CASSQEAGTSYEQYF; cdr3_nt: TGCGCCAGCAGCCAAGAGGCGGGAACCTCCTACGAGCAGTACTTC
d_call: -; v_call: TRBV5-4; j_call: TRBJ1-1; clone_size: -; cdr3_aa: CASSLARGLNTEAFF; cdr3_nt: TGTGCCAGCAGCTTGGCTAGGGGCCTCAACACTGAAGCTTTCTTT
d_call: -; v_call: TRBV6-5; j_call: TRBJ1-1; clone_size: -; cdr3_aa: CASSYGRRMNTEAFF; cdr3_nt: TGTGCCAGCAGTTACGGGCGACGGATGAACACTGAAGCTTTCTTT
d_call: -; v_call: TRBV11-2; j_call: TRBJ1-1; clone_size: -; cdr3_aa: CASSFLPNTEAFF; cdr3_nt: TGTGCCAGCAGCTTTCTCCCGAACACTGAAGCTTTCTTT
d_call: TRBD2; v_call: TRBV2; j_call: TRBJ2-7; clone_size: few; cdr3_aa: CASSKGLADPVYEQYF; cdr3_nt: TGTGCCAGCAGTAAAGGACTAGCGGACCCGGTCTACGAGCAGTACTTC
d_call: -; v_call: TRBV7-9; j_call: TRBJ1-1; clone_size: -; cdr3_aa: CASSLEGMNTEAFF; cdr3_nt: TGTGCCAGCAGCTTAGAGGGGATGAACACTGAAGCTTTCTTT
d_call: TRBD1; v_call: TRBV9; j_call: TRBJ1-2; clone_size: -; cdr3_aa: CASSSPGQVPNYGYTF; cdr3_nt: TGTGCCAGCAGCTCGCCGGGACAGGTACCTAACTATGGCTACACCTTC
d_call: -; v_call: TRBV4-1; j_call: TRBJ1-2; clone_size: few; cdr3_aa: CASSQVLSPGYTF; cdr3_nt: TGCGCCAGCAGCCAAGTTCTGTCCCCTGGCTACACCTTC
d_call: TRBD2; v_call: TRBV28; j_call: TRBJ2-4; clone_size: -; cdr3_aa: CASREGGLAGVLAKNIQYF; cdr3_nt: TGTGCCAGCAGGGAGGGAGGCCTAGCGGGGGTGCTAGCCAAAAACATTCAGTACTTC
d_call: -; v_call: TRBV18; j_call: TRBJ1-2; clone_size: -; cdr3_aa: CASSPPTRGDQGYTF; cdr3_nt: TGTGCCAGCTCACCACCGACCAGGGGCGACCAGGGGTACACCTTC
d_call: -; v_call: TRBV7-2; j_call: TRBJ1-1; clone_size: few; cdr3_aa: CASSFTTIGTEAFF; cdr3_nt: TGTGCCAGCAGCTTCACGACTATAGGCACTGAAGCTTTCTTT
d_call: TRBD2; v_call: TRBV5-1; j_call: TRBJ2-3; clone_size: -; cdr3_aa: CASSPGGASDTQYF; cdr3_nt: TGCGCCAGCAGCCCCGGGGGGGCGTCAGATACGCAGTATTTT
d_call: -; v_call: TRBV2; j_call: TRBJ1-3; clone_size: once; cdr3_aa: CASSRVLSGNTIYF; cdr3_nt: TGTGCCAGCAGTCGGGTCCTCTCTGGAAACACCATATATTTT
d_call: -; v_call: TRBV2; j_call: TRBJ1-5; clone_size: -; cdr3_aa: CASSGQPNQPQHF; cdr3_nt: TGTGCCAGCAGCGGACAGCCCAATCAGCCCCAGCATTTT
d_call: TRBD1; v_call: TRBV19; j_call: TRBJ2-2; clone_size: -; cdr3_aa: CASRQGQKNANTGELFF; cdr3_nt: TGTGCCAGTAGACAGGGACAGAAGAACGCGAACACCGGGGAGCTGTTTTTT
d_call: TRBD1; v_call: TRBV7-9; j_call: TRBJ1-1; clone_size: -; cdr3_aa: CASSSIRGERTEAFF; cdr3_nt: TGTGCCAGCAGCTCGATCAGGGGGGAGCGGACTGAAGCTTTCTTT
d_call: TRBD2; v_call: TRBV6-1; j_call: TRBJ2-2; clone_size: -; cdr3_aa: CASSATILAGVSNTGELFF; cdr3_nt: TGTGCCAGCAGTGCTACGATATTAGCGGGGGTCTCGAACACCGGGGAGCTGTTTTTT
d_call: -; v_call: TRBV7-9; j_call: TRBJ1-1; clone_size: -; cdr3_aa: CASSLHQGGTEAFF; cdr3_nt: TGTGCCAGCAGCTTACATCAGGGAGGCACTGAAGCTTTCTTT
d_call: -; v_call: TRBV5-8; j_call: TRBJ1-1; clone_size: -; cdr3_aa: CASSLPATRDTEAFF; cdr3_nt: TGTGCCAGCAGCTTGCCAGCCACACGGGACACTGAAGCTTTCTTT
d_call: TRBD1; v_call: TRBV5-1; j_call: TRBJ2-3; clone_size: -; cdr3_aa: CASSLGTGVADTQYF; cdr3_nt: TGCGCCAGCAGCTTGGGGACAGGGGTTGCAGATACGCAGTATTTT
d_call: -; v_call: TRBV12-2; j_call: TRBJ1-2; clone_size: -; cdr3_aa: CAPSAADGVYGYTF; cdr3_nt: TGTGCACCAAGCGCAGCGGACGGCGTCTATGGCTACACCTTC
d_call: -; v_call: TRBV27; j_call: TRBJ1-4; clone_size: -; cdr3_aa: CASSWGPNNEKLFF; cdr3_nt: TGTGCCAGCAGTTGGGGGCCCAATAATGAAAAACTGTTTTTT
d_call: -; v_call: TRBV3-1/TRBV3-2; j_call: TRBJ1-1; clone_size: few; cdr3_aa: CASSQDPGTEAFF; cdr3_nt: TGTGCCAGCAGCCAAGACCCGGGGACTGAAGCTTTCTTT
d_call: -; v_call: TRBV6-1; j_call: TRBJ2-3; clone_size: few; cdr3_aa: CASRRNPGQTDTQYF; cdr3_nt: TGTGCCAGCAGACGCAATCCGGGACAAACAGATACGCAGTATTTT
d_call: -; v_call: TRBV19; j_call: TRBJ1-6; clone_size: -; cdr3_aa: CASSGLGGPRSSYNSPLHF; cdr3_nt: TGTGCCAGTAGTGGCCTCGGGGGACCCAGAAGCTCCTATAATTCACCCCTCCACTTT
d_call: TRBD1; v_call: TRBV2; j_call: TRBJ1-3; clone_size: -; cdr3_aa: CASRGTGSGNTIYF; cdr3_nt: TGTGCCAGCAGGGGGACAGGCTCTGGAAACACCATATATTTT
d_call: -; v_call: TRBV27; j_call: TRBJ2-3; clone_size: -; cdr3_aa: CASRYPSTDTQYF; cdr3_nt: TGTGCCAGCCGCTACCCTAGCACAGATACGCAGTATTTT
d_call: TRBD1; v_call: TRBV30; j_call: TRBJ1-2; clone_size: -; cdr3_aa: CARGTGDGGYTF; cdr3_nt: TGTGCCAGGGGGACAGGGGATGGTGGCTACACCTTC
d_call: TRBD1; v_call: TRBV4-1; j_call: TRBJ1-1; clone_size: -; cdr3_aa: CASSQARDSHGAFF; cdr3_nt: TGCGCCAGCAGCCAAGCCCGGGACAGCCATGGCGCTTTCTTT
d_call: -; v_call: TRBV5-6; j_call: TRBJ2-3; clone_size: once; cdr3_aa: CASSFPGHLITDTQYF; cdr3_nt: TGTGCCAGCAGCTTTCCGGGACATCTGATCACAGATACGCAGTATTTT
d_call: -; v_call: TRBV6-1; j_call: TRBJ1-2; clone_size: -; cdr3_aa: CASSEPKTVSYGYTF; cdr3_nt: TGTGCCAGCAGTGAACCGAAGACAGTCTCCTATGGCTACACCTTC
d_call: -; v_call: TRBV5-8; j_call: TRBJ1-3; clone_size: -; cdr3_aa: CASSLASVRAGNTIYF; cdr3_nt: TGTGCCAGCAGCTTGGCTTCGGTCAGGGCTGGAAACACCATATATTTT
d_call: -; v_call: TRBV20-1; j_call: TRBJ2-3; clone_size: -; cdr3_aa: CSAPQGDTQYF; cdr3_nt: TGCAGTGCTCCCCAGGGAGATACGCAGTATTTT